This TCR beta chain appears in the sequencing data of a study of blood T cells in healthy people across ages. Together with a sample-barcoded 5' primer, a J-beta primer mix was included in a second PCR lasting about 6 to 11 cycles. Each CDR3 protein is one row after TCRdb ran MiXCR on the 5' RACE reads. The table has under 1,000,000 distinct CDR3 sequences, 36% seen once. Regarding this clonotype: What it recognizes is unknown. Relative to the germline gene, one junction end is altered; a read error may explain this.

The CDR3 has 17 amino acids. The germline V gene encodes CDR1 SGHRS and CDR2 YFSETQ. Study findings and constraints: Underestimates were what the diversity estimates from one million T cells were considered to be.

The TCR comes from a man younger than 30 in good health. The J gene is TRBJ1-1, the V gene TRBV5-1; 12 nucleotides line up with TRBD1. Sequenced material: blood. CDR3 coding DNA: TGCACCAGCAGCTTGGTGGGGACAGGGGGCTCGGACACTGAAGCTTTCTTT. It specifies CTSSLVGTGGSDTEAFF.